The 16 T cell receptor beta chains listed next were all sequenced from one sample in a study of CD8 T cells in Susac syndrome. RNA was extracted with the RNeasy kit, and a quantity of about 0.5 to 1 ug was reverse transcribed using random hexamers. TCRdb re-called the immunoSEQ multiplex PCR reads through MiXCR, storing one row per CDR3 protein. The table shows approximately 190,000 distinct CDR3 sequences, with roughly 90% occurring only once. The sample comprised CD4+ T cells from PBMCs. The source of these receptors is a human donor with Susac syndrome.

The chain uses TRBV30 and TRBJ1-3, with TRBD1 as a possible D gene (6 bases). V shed 3 bases and J shed 0 bases, with 9 bases lying between them. The CDR3 is 14 amino acids. CDR1 GTSNPN and CDR2 SVGIG come from the germline V gene (reference sequence). The CDR3 nucleotides are TGTGCCTGGAGGACAGGAGGCTCTGGAAACACCATATATTTT. Protein: CAWRTGGSGNTIYF.

V is TRBV28 and J is TRBJ2-1, with D uncertain. Germline values: CDR1 MDHEN, CDR2 SYDVKM. The CDR3 has 17 amino acids. Trimming removed 2 bases at V and 2 bases at J, with 16 bases between. In DNA form, the CDR3 reads TGTGCCAGCAGTTTAGATTATCTCTCCCGGGCCTACAATGAGCAGTTCTTC. It translates to CASSLDYLSRAYNEQFF.

V is TRBV11-2 and J is TRBJ2-2, with 9 bases that match TRBD2. CDR3 length: 18 amino acids. The V gene's germline CDR1 is SGHAT and CDR2 FQNNGV. V was clipped by 0 bases and J by 4 bases; unmatched bases: 9. DNA of the CDR3: TGTGCCAGCAGCTTAGATCGGGCGGGAGGGCCGGGCACCGGGGAGCTGTTTTTT. Translation gives CASSLDRAGGPGTGELFF.

The genes are TRBV23-1 and TRBJ1-5, with D perhaps TRBD1 (5 bases). TRBV23-1 is designated an ORF whose function remains uncertain. The CDR3 sequence is 15 residues long. V lost 8 bases and J lost 7, with 21 bases in between. CDR3 sequence reads: CASLRPERGRQPQHF. CDR3 bases: TGCGCCAGCCTCCGACCAGAGAGGGGTAGGCAGCCCCAGCATTTT.

This clonotype showed up just a few times. The chain recombines TRBV6-1 with TRBJ2-1; no reliable D call. Germline values: CDR1 MNHNS, CDR2 SASEGT. The CDR3 is 10 residues long. The V end lost 8 bases, the J end lost 8 bases, and 7 bases lay between the germline ends. In DNA form, the CDR3 reads TGTGCCAGCGGTGTTTATGAGCAGTTCTTC. Its protein is CASGVYEQFF.

The rearrangement uses TRBV20-1 and TRBJ2-1, with 7 bases aligning to TRBD2. Germline-derived CDR1 and CDR2 are DFQATT and SNEGSKA (reference sequence). V was pared by 1 base and J by 6 bases, with 6 bases of the junction left unmatched. This CDR3 comprises 14 residues. The CDR3 DNA follows: TGCAGTGCTAGAGTGCCTAGCGGAAGCAATGAGCAGTTCTTC. This translates into CSARVPSGSNEQFF.

The chain is built from TRBV29-1 and TRBJ2-6; D remains unclear. The CDR3 runs to 12 residues. The V gene's germline CDR1 is SQVTM and CDR2 ANQGSEA. V was pared by 4 bases and J by 1 base, with 2 bases between. The CDR3 loop reads CSVGSGANVLTF. CDR3 DNA: TGCAGCGTTGGGTCTGGGGCCAACGTCCTGACTTTC.

The chain combines TRBV6-6 with TRBJ1-2; no reliable D call. V lost 6 bases and J lost 8, with 13 bases in between. The CDR3 is 12 residues long. CDR1 and CDR2 (germline): MNHNY, SVGAGI (reference sequence). The CDR3: CASRGQEQGYTF. The DNA for the CDR3 is TGTGCCAGCAGGGGCCAGGAACAAGGCTACACCTTC.

The rearrangement joins TRBV7-3 to TRBJ2-2, with D possibly being TRBD1 (7 bases). The V and J ends lost 5 bases and 2 bases respectively, with 15 bases between them. The CDR3 totals 16 residues. CDR1 SGHTA and CDR2 FQGTGA come from the germline V gene. CDR3: CASSASGDRNTGELFF. CDR3 sequence (DNA): TGTGCCAGCAGCGCATCGGGGGACAGAAACACCGGGGAGCTGTTTTTT. Together with reference TRBV7-3 and TRBJ2-2, the CDR3 gives the full variable domain: GAGVSQTPSNKVTEKGKYVELRCDPISGHTALYWYRQSLGQGPEFLIYFQGTGAADDSGLPNDRFFAVRPEGSVSTLKIQRTERGDSAVYLCASSASGDRNTGELFFGEGSRLTVL.

The chain employs TRBV4-1 and TRBJ2-3; D is undetermined. Trimming took 3 bases from V and 6 from J, leaving 10 bases between them. The CDR3 spans 13 residues. Germline CDR1 MGHRA, CDR2 YSYEKL. The CDR3 region has the DNA TGCGCCAGCAGCCATGGCTCCCGGGATACGCAGTATTTT. Translating it yields CASSHGSRDTQYF.

The chain carries TRBV9 and TRBJ2-1; D is unresolved. V was trimmed by 0 bases and J by 6 bases, leaving 7 bases between them. The germline V gene has CDR1 SGDLS and CDR2 YYNGEE. The CDR3 runs to 13 residues. The DNA for the CDR3 is TGTGCCAGCAGCGTAGCACCACTCAATGAGCAGTTCTTC. It codes for CASSVAPLNEQFF.

The chain carries TRBV4-1 and TRBJ2-1; TRBD2 matches 14 bases. The CDR3 extends over 19 amino acids. The V segment lost 0 bases and the J segment 7 bases; nucleotides outside the gene matches: 11. From germline, CDR1 is MGHRA and CDR2 YSYEKL. The CDR3 region has the DNA TGCGCCAGCAGCCAAGAGGGGACTAGCGGGAGCATTCGGAGGAATGAGCAGTTCTTC. This translates into CASSQEGTSGSIRRNEQFF.

The rearrangement uses TRBV4-2 and TRBJ2-5, with 12 bases lining up with TRBD1. V shed 1 base and J 4 bases; nucleotides not matched to a gene: 4. This CDR3 region has 16 residues. Germline V lookup: CDR1 LGHNA, CDR2 YNFKEQ. CDR3 amino acids: CASSQAGQGARETQYF. Here the CDR3 DNA reads TGTGCCAGCAGCCAAGCGGGACAGGGGGCTCGAGAGACCCAGTACTTC.

The chain combines TRBV20-1 with TRBJ1-1, with TRBD1 matching over 7 bases. CDR1 and CDR2 (germline): DFQATT, SNEGSKA (reference sequence). V lost 5 bases to trimming and J lost 5 bases; unmatched junction nucleotides: 5. The CDR3 is 12 residues long. CDR3 loop: CSALLTGTEAFF. Here the CDR3 DNA reads TGCAGTGCTCTCCTGACAGGGACTGAAGCTTTCTTT.

In this sample, this clonotype turned up once. This chain connects TRBV24-1 to TRBJ2-1; D gene unclear. The germline gives CDR1 KGHDR, CDR2 SFDVKD. The CDR3 is 17 residues long. The V gene lost 2 bases and the J gene lost 0 bases, with 13 bases spanning the gap. DNA of the CDR3: TGTGCCACCAGTGATTCCCCAGGCCTCAGCTCCTACAATGAGCAGTTCTTC. It specifies CATSDSPGLSSYNEQFF.

This clonotype was seen only once. The V and J genes are TRBV11-3 and TRBJ1-5; the D gene is possibly TRBD1 (5 bases). Germline V gene data show CDR1 as SGHNT and CDR2 as YENEEA. The germline V and J ends were trimmed by 5 bases and 2 bases, with 16 bases remaining between them. This CDR3 contains 16 residues. The CDR3 nucleotides are TGTGCCAGCAGCCCCGGGGGATCTGAGGGCAATCAGCCCCAGCATTTT. This encodes CASSPGGSEGNQPQHF.